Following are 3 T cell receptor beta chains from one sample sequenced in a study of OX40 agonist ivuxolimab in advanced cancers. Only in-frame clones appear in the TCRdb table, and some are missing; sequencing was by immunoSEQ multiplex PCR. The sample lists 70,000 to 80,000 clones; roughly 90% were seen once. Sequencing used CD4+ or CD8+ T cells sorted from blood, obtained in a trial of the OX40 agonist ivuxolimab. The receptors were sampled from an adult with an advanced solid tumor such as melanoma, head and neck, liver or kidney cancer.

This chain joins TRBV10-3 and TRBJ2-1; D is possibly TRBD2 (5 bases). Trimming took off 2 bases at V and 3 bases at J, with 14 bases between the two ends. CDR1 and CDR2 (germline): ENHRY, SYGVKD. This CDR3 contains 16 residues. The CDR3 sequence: CAISEGLAIGYNEQFF. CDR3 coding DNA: TGTGCCATCAGTGAGGGCCTAGCTATTGGCTACAATGAGCAGTTCTTC.

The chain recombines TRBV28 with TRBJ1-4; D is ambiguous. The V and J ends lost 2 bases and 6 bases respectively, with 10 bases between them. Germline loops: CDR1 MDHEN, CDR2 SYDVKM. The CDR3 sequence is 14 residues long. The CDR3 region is CASSLDVRDEKLFF. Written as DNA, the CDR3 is TGTGCCAGCAGTTTAGATGTGCGAGATGAAAAACTGTTTTTT.

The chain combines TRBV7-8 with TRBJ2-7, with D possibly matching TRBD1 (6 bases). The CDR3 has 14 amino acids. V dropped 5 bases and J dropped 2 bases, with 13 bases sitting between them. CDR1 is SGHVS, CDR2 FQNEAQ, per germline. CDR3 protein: CASSTRTETYEQYF. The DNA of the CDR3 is TGTGCCAGCAGCACCAGGACAGAGACCTACGAGCAGTACTTC.